Presented here are 21 T cell receptor beta chains from one specimen sequenced in a study of regulatory T cells in long-lasting Graves disease. The authors built TCR beta libraries using iRepertoire HTBI primers and Arm-PCR of CDR3 regions. TCRdb recomputed calls from the multiplex PCR reads with MiXCR, one row per CDR3 protein. The sample gives about 540,000 distinct CDR3 sequences, approximately 13% of which show up once; more than 8.5% is in the top ten. Time point denoted: newly diagnosed GD, antithyroid drugs for less than 3 months. Extracted PBMC RNA gave rise to the TCR library. In addition, the sample was reused for a study of T cells in Graves' hyperthyroidism and ophthalmopathy.

Sequenced material: peripheral blood mononuclear cells (PBMCs), taken at new diagnosis, from a patient treated with antithyroid drugs. The receptors here all came from a man between 25 and 39 years old with Graves disease.

The rearrangement uses TRBV29-1 and TRBJ2-2, with 7 bases lining up with TRBD2. Unmatched junction bases numbered 6, after V lost 4 bases and J lost 7 bases. This CDR3 is 13 amino acids long. The germline gives CDR1 SQVTM, CDR2 ANQGSEA. CDR3 in amino acids: CSVANGRFGELFF. CDR3 coding DNA: TGCAGCGTTGCAAACGGGAGGTTCGGGGAGCTGTTTTTT.

The gene calls are TRBV6-4 and TRBJ2-1, with D perhaps matching TRBD2 (6 bases). Trimming left V 5 bases short and J 6 bases short, with 11 bases between. The CDR3 covers 13 residues. Germline V lookup: CDR1 MRHNA, CDR2 SNTAGT. This CDR3 reads CASSTGTPNEQFF. The CDR3, as DNA: TGTGCCAGCAGTACCGGGACTCCCAATGAGCAGTTCTTC.

This clonotype has at least ten counts. The chain couples TRBV11-2 to TRBJ2-3; the D gene is possibly TRBD1 (5 bases). Germline CDR1 is SGHAT and CDR2 is FQNNGV. The CDR3 is made up of 15 amino acids. V was trimmed by 4 bases and J by 0 bases, leaving 11 bases between them. Written as DNA, the CDR3 is TGTGCCAGCAGCTCCGACAGACCTAGCACAGATACGCAGTATTTT. Amino acids: CASSSDRPSTDTQYF.

The chain joins TRBV27 to TRBJ1-6; TRBD1 agrees at 9 bases. V shed 8 bases and J 4 bases; nucleotides not matched to a gene: 12. The germline CDR1 and CDR2 sequences are MNHEY and SMNVEV (reference sequence). This CDR3 is built from 17 residues. This CDR3 reads CASGPPPGTGYNSPLHF. CDR3 coding DNA: TGTGCCAGCGGTCCCCCCCCTGGGACAGGGTATAATTCACCCCTCCACTTT.

This clonotype was counted only a few times. The chain joins TRBV9 to TRBJ2-1; D remains unclear. CDR1 SGDLS and CDR2 YYNGEE come from the germline V gene. The CDR3 extends over 15 amino acids. V lost 0 bases to trimming and J lost 3 bases, with 10 bases between them. The DNA of the CDR3 is TGTGCCAGCAGCGTAGAGGAGCGAGTCTACAATGAGCAGTTCTTC. It encodes CASSVEERVYNEQFF.

The table lists this clonotype with many counts. V usage is TRBV6-1 and J usage is TRBJ2-1; 9 positions agree with TRBD2. Trimming at V came to 8 bases and at J to 5 bases, leaving 19 bases not matched to a gene. Per the germline V gene, CDR1 is MNHNS and CDR2 is SASEGT. CDR3 size: 18 residues. The CDR3 here is CASRSRATSGAPDNEQFF. The CDR3 DNA sequence: TGTGCCAGCCGATCGAGGGCGACTAGCGGCGCGCCAGACAATGAGCAGTTCTTC.

This clonotype was counted ten times or more. The rearrangement joins TRBV27 to TRBJ2-7; TRBD2 agrees at 9 bases. J gave up 4 bases and V 3 bases, and 7 bases lay outside the gene matches. Germline lookup yields CDR1 MNHEY and CDR2 SMNVEV (reference sequence). The CDR3 length is 15 residues. The DNA for the CDR3 is TGTGCCAGCAGTTTGGCGACTAGCGGACTATACGAGCAGTACTTC. This translates into CASSLATSGLYEQYF.

This clonotype came up many times. This chain joins TRBV29-1 and TRBJ1-5; no clear D. The CDR3 consists of 13 residues. Per germline, CDR1 SQVTM and CDR2 ANQGSEA. CDR3 sequence: CRLKVDSNQPQHF. CDR3 in DNA: TGCAGACTCAAGGTCGATAGCAATCAGCCCCAGCATTTT. Based on the CDR3 plus reference TRBV29-1 and TRBJ1-5, the full variable domain is SAVISQKPSRDICQRGTSLTIQCQVDSQVTMMFWYRQQPGQSLTLIATANQGSEATYESGFVIDKFPISRPNLTFSTLTVSNMSPEDSSIYLCRLKVDSNQPQHFGDGTRLSIL.

Concerning this clonotype: A much larger clone is a single base away; this may be a read error. V is TRBV4-1 and J is TRBJ2-1, with 9 bases aligning to TRBD2. The junction had 5 bases not matched to a gene; V was cut back by 9 bases and J by 2 bases. The CDR3 runs to 14 residues. Germline V gene sequence: CDR1 MGHRA, CDR2 YSYEKL. CDR3 sequence: CASAAGGPYNEQFF. The CDR3 DNA reads as TGCGCCAGTGCGGCGGGAGGGCCCTACAATGAGCAGTTCTTC.

This clonotype was found many times. The chain carries TRBV2 and TRBJ2-3, with D perhaps TRBD2 (6 bases). V was cut by 7 bases and J by 5 bases, with 16 bases left in between. CDR1 is SNHLY and CDR2 is FYNNEI in the germline V gene. The CDR3 is 14 amino acids. DNA of the CDR3: TGTGCCAGCAAACGGGACTTGAATAGAGATACGCAGTATTTT. It codes for CASKRDLNRDTQYF. Looking up the rest from reference TRBV2 and TRBJ2-3 gives the full variable domain: EPEVTQTPSHQVTQMGQEVILRCVPISNHLYFYWYRQILGQKVEFLVSFYNNEISEKSEIFDDQFSVERPDGSNFTLKIRSTKLEDSAMYFCASKRDLNRDTQYFGPGTRLTVL.

The J gene is TRBJ2-7, the V gene TRBV19; 8 positions agree with TRBD1. The CDR3 runs to 15 residues. Germline V gene lookup returns CDR1 LNHDA and CDR2 SQIVND (reference sequence). V lost 5 bases to trimming and J lost 1 base; unmatched junction nucleotides: 7. In DNA, the CDR3 is TGTGCCAGTAGTCAAAAACAGGGGGGATCCTACGAGCAGTACTTC. The encoded protein is CASSQKQGGSYEQYF.

This clonotype was observed many times. This chain connects TRBV15 to TRBJ1-1; the D gene is possibly TRBD1 (5 bases). Between the trimmed V and J ends, which lost 2 bases and 4 bases, there was a span of 11 bases. The CDR3 is 14 residues long. Germline V gene data show CDR1 as LNHNV and CDR2 as YYDKDF (reference sequence). Here the CDR3 DNA reads TGTGCCACCAGCAGACGGGGGGGAGGCACTGAAGCTTTCTTT. This translates into CATSRRGGGTEAFF.

This clonotype showed up many times. The V call is TRBV5-1, the J call TRBJ2-7; either TRBD1 or TRBD2 may supply D (6 bases each). V lost 4 bases and J lost 3, with 20 bases in between. CDR3 length: 16 amino acids. Germline-derived CDR1 and CDR2 are SGHRS and YFSETQ. The chain's CDR3 is CASSTVGGVIYYEQYF. Here the CDR3 DNA reads TGCGCCAGCAGCACGGTCGGGGGCGTTATATACTACGAGCAGTACTTC.

The chain employs TRBV5-1 and TRBJ2-3; TRBD2 matches 12 bases. The trim removed 0 bases at V and 5 bases at J, leaving 4 bases unmatched. The CDR3 extends over 16 amino acids. Germline CDR1 SGHRS, CDR2 YFSETQ. The CDR3 sequence: CASSLGGLAGRDTQYF. CDR3 sequence (DNA): TGCGCCAGCAGCTTGGGAGGACTAGCGGGAAGAGATACGCAGTATTTT.

This clonotype has at least ten counts. This rearrangement joins TRBV2 to TRBJ2-7; D is possibly TRBD2 (5 bases). V was shortened by 3 bases and J by 3 bases, with 6 bases between the two germline ends. The CDR3 length is 12 residues. The germline CDR1 and CDR2 sequences are SNHLY and FYNNEI. CDR3 in amino acids: CASSDEGYEQYF. The CDR3 nucleotides read TGTGCCAGCAGTGATGAGGGCTACGAGCAGTACTTC.

This clonotype was observed a handful of times. The chain uses TRBV11-2 and TRBJ2-2; D is tentatively TRBD1 or TRBD2 (5 bases each). Germline-derived CDR1 and CDR2 are SGHAT and FQNNGV. The V and J ends lost 5 bases and 1 base respectively, with 11 bases between them. The CDR3 has 15 amino acids. The CDR3 spells CASSAPRGNTGELFF. CDR3 nucleotide sequence: TGTGCCAGCAGCGCCCCGAGGGGGAACACCGGGGAGCTGTTTTTT.

This clonotype showed up many times. CDR3 sequence reads: CASSPAGAVETQYF. The CDR3, as DNA: TGTGCCAGCTCACCTGCGGGAGCAGTAGAGACCCAGTACTTC. The chain is built from TRBV18 and TRBJ2-5; the match to TRBD2 covers 7 bases. Germline V gene data show CDR1 as KGHSH and CDR2 as LQKENI. The CDR3 spans 14 residues. Trimming cost V 3 bases and J 4 bases; bases outside gene matches: 5.

This chain connects TRBV19 to TRBJ2-1; D may be TRBD2 (7 bases). Between the trimmed V and J ends, which lost 8 bases and 5 bases, there was a span of 22 bases. CDR1 is LNHDA, CDR2 SQIVND, per germline (reference sequence). The CDR3 extends over 16 amino acids. The CDR3 sequence: CASRRGGARGDNEQFF. The CDR3 DNA sequence: TGTGCCAGTCGGAGGGGGGGGGCTAGGGGTGACAATGAGCAGTTCTTC.

This clonotype was counted at least ten times. The chain links TRBV5-1 to TRBJ2-7, with 7 bases identical to TRBD2. J gave up 0 bases and V 4 bases, and 16 bases lay outside the gene matches. The CDR3 is made up of 18 amino acids. Germline assignment: CDR1 SGHRS and CDR2 YFSETQ. The CDR3: CASSLSGGSSGLSYEQYF. The CDR3 nucleotides read TGCGCCAGCAGCCTGAGTGGAGGTTCTAGCGGACTCTCCTACGAGCAGTACTTC.

A note on this clonotype: A much larger clonotype is one base distant, so this may be a read error. The V call is TRBV3-1, the J call TRBJ2-5; D might be TRBD2 (6 bases). There are 17 residues in the CDR3. Germline V gives CDR1 LGHDT, CDR2 YNNKEL (reference sequence). The CDR3 loop is CASGQDRGSAFQETQYF. DNA for the CDR3: TGTGCCAGCGGCCAAGATCGGGGGAGCGCCTTCCAAGAGACCCAGTACTTC.

With respect to this clonotype: The missing conserved phenylalanine or tryptophan at the end of this CDR3 makes a read error likely. V usage is TRBV2 and J usage is TRBJ1-4; maybe TRBD1 (5 bases). This CDR3 spans 17 amino acids. Germline lookup yields CDR1 SNHLY and CDR2 FYNNEI. Trimming took off 5 bases at V and 9 bases at J, with 25 bases between the two ends. The CDR3 protein is CASSPRKGMIVRQKLFV. The CDR3 nucleotides are TGTGCCAGCAGTCCTCGGAAGGGGATGATTGTTAGGCAAAAACTGTTTGTG.